This TCR beta chain was obtained from a study of blood T cell repertoires in COVID-19. Study as a whole: Donors in the United States, Italy and Spain gave samples during acute or convalescent COVID-19. T cells, B-cell-depleted T cells, or PBMCs provided the cDNA or gDNA that served as material.

This CDR3 is built from 14 residues. CDR1 and CDR2 (germline): ENHRY, SYGVKD. Trimming left V 11 bases short and J 3 bases short, with 17 bases between. Authors' methods: Estimation of nucleated cell counts relied on the amplification of reference gene primers. TCRdb's table, derived via immunoSEQ multiplex PCR, lists solely in-frame clones and lacks some. V and J calls and clone size are given by that table; D and trimming were obtained from the DNA. The sample lists roughly 88,000 clones; over 80% were seen once. This clone was counted only a few times. The specimen sequenced was peripheral blood. The V gene is TRBV10-3, the J gene TRBJ1-5; D remains ambiguous. This TCR was sampled from a woman between 50 and 59 years old in a cohort sampled during active COVID-19. The CDR3 protein is CASQEDGPNQPQHF. As DNA, the CDR3 is TGTGCCTCCCAGGAGGACGGACCCAATCAGCCCCAGCATTTT.